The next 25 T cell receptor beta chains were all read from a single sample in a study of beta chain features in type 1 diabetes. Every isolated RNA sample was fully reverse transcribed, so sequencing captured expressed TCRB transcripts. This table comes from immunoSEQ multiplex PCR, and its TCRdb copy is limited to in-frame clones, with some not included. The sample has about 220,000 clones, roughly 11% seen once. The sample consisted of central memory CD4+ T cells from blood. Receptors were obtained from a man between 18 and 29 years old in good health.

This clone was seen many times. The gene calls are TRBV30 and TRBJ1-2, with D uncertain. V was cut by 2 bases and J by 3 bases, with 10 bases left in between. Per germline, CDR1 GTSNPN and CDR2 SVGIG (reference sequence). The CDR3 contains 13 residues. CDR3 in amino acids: CAWSRGRDYGYTF. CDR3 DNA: TGTGCCTGGAGTAGAGGGCGTGACTATGGCTACACCTTC.

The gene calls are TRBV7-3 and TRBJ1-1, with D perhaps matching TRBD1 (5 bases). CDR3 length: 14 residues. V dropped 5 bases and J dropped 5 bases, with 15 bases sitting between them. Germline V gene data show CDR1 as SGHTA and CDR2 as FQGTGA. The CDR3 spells CASSRGAKGTEAFF. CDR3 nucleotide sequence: TGTGCCAGCAGCCGAGGGGCAAAGGGGACTGAAGCTTTCTTT.

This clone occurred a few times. This chain's CDR3 is CSVSGGSDTQYF. The CDR3 nucleotides read TGCAGCGTTTCAGGCGGTTCAGATACGCAGTATTTT. The chain links TRBV29-1 to TRBJ2-3; D uncertain. In germline, CDR1 is SQVTM, CDR2 ANQGSEA. The germline V and J ends were trimmed by 5 bases and 4 bases, with 10 bases remaining between them. The CDR3 spans 12 residues.

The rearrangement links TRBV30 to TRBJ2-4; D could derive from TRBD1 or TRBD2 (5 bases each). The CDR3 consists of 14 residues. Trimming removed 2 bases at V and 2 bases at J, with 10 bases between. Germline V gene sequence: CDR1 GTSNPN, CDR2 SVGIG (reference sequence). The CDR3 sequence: CAWSRGTTKNIQYF. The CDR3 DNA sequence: TGTGCCTGGAGTCGTGGGACGACCAAAAACATTCAGTACTTC.

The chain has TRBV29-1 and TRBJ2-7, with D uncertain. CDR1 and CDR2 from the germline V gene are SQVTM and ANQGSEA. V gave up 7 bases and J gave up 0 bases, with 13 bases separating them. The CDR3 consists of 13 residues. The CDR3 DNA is TGCAGCGCCCGACTGGAAAGCTCCTACGAGCAGTACTTC. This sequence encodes CSARLESSYEQYF.

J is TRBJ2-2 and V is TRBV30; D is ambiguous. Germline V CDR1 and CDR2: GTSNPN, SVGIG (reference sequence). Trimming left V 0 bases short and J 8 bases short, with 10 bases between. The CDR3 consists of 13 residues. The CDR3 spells CAWSVLLQGELFF. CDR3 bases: TGTGCCTGGAGTGTACTACTCCAAGGGGAGCTGTTTTTT. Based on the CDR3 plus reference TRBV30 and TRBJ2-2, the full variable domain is SQTIHQWPATLVQPVGSPLSLECTVEGTSNPNLYWYRQAAGRGLQLLFYSVGIGQISSEVPQNLSASRPQDRQFILSSKKLLLSDSGFYLCAWSVLLQGELFFGEGSRLTVL.

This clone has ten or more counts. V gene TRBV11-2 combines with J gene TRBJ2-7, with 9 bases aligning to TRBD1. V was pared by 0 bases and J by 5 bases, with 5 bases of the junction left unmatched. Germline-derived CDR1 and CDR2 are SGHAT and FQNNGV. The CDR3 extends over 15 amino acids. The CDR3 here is CASSLEGQGIDEQYF. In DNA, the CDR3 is TGTGCCAGCAGCTTAGAGGGACAGGGAATCGACGAGCAGTACTTC. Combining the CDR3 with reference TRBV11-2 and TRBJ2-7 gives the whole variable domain EAGVAQSPRYKIIEKRQSVAFWCNPISGHATLYWYQQILGQGPKLLIQFQNNGVVDDSQLPKDRFSAERLKGVDSTLKIQPAKLEDSAVYLCASSLEGQGIDEQYFGPGTRLTVT.

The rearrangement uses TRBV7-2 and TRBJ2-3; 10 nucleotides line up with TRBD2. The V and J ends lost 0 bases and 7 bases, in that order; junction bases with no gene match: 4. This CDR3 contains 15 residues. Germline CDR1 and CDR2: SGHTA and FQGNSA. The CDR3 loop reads CASSLAKREGNTQYF. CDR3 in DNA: TGTGCCAGCAGCTTAGCGAAGCGGGAGGGGAATACGCAGTATTTT.

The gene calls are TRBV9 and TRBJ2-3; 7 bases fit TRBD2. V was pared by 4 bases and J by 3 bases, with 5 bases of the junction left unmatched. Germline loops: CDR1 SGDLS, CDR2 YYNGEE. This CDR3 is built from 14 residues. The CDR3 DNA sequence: TGTGCCAGCAGCCCCGGGACTACAACAGATACGCAGTATTTT. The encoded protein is CASSPGTTTDTQYF. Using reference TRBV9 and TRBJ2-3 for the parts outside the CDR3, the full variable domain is DSGVTQTPKHLITATGQRVTLRCSPRSGDLSVYWYQQSLDQGLQFLIQYYNGEERAKGNILERFSAQQFPDLHSELNLSSLELGDSALYFCASSPGTTTDTQYFGPGTRLTVL.

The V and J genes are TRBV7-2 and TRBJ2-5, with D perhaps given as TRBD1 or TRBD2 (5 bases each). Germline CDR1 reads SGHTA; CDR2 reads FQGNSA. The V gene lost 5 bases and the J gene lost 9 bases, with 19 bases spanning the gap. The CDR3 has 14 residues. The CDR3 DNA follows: TGTGCCAGCAGCATCGGGACGGTCTCTATGGCCCAGTACTTC. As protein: CASSIGTVSMAQYF.

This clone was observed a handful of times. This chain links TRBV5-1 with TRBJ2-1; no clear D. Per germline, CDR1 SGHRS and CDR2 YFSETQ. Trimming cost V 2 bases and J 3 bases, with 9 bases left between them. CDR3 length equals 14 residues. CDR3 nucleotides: TGCGCCAGCAGCTTCCGGGCAGACTACAATGAGCAGTTCTTC. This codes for CASSFRADYNEQFF.

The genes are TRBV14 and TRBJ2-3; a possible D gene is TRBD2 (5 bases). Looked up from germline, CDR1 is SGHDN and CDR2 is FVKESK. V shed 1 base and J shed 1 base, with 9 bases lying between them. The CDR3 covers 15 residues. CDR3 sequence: CASSQGGEGTDTQYF. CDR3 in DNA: TGTGCCAGCAGCCAAGGGGGAGAGGGCACAGATACGCAGTATTTT.

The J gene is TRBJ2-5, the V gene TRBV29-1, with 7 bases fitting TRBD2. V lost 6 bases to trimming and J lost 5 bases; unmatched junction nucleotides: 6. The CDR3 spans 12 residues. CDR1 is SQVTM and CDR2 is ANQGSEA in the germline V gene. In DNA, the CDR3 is TGCAGCGTACGGACTAGTGGGGAGACCCAGTACTTC. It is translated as CSVRTSGETQYF.

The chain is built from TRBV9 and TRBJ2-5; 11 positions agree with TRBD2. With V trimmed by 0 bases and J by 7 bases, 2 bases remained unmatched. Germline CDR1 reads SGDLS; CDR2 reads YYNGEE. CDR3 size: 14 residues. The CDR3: CASSVVLAGGTQYF. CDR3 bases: TGTGCCAGCAGCGTAGTCCTAGCGGGAGGGACCCAGTACTTC.

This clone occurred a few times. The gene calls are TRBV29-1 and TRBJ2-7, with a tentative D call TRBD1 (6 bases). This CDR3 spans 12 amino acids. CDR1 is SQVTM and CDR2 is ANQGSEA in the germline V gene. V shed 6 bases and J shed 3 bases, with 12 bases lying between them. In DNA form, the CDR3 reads TGCAGCGTAGGACAGTGGGGCTACGAGCAGTACTTC. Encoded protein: CSVGQWGYEQYF.

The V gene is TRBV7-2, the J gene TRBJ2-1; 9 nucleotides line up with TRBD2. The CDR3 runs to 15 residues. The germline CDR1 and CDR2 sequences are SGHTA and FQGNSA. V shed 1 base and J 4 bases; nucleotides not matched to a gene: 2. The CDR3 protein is CASSLVTSGYNEQFF. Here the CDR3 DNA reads TGTGCCAGCAGCTTAGTCACTAGCGGGTACAATGAGCAGTTCTTC.

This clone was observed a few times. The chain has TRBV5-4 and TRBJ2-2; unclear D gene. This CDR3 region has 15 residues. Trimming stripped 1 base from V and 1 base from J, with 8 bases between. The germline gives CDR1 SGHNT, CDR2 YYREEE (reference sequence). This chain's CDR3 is CASSLSYRNTGELFF. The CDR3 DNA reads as TGTGCCAGCAGCTTGTCTTATAGGAACACCGGGGAGCTGTTTTTT.

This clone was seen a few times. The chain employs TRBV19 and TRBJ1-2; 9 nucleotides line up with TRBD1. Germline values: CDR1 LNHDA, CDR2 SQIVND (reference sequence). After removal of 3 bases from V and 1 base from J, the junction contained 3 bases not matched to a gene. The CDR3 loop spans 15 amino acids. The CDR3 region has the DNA TGTGCCAGTAGTATTTTGACAGGGGGTAACTATGGCTACACCTTC. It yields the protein CASSILTGGNYGYTF.

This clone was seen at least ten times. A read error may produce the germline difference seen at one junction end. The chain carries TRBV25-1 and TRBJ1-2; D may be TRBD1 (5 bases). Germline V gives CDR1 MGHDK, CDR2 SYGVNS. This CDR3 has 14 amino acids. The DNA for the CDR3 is TGTGCCAGCAGTGAACAGGGATGGAACTACGGCTACACCTTC. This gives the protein CASSEQGWNYGYTF.

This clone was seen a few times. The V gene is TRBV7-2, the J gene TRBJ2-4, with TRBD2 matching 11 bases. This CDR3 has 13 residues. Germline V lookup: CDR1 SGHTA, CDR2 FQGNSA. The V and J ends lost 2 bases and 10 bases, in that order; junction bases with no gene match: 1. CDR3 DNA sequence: TGTGCCAGCAGCTTATTAGCGGGGGGGATTCAGTACTTC. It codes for CASSLLAGGIQYF.

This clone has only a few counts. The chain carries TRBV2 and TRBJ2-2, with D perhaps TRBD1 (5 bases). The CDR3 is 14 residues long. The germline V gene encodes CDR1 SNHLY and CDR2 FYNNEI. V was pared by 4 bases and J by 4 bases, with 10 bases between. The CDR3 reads CASSASRATGELFF. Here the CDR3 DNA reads TGTGCCAGCAGTGCCTCCAGGGCCACCGGGGAGCTGTTTTTT.

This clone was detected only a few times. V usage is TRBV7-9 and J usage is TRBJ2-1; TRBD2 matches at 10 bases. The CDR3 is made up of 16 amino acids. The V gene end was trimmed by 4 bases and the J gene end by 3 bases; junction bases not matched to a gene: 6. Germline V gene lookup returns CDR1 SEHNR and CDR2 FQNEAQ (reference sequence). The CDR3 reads CASSSVAGGVYNEQFF. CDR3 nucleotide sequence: TGTGCCAGCAGCTCCGTAGCGGGAGGCGTCTACAATGAGCAGTTCTTC.

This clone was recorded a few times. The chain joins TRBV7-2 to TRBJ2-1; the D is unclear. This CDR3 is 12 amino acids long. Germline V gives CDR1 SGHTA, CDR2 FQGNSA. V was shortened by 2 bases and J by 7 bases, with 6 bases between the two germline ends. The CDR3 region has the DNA TGTGCCAGCAGCTTACCTGATAATGAGCAGTTCTTC. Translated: CASSLPDNEQFF.

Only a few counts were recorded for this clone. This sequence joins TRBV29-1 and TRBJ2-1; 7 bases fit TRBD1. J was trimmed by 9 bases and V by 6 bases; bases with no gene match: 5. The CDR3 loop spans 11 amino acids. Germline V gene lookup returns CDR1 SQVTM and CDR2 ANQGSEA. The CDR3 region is CSVDRVGEQFF. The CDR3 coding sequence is TGCAGCGTCGACAGGGTAGGTGAGCAGTTCTTC.

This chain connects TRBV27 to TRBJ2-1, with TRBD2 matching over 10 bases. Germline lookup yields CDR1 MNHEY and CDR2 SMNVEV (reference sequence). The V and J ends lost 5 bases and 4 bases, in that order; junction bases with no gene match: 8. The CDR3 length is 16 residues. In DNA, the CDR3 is TGTGCCAGCAGTCCGCTAGCGGGAGAAATGTACAATGAGCAGTTCTTC. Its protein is CASSPLAGEMYNEQFF.